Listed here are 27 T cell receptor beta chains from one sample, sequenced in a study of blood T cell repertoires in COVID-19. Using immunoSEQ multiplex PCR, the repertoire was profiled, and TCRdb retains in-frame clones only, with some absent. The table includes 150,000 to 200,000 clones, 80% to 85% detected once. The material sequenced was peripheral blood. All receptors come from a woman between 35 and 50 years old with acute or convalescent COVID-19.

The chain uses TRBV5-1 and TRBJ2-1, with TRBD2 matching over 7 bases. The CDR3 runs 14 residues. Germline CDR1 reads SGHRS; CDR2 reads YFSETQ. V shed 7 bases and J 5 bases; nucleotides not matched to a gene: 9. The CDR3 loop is CASSASGLDNEQFF. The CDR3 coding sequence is TGCGCCAGCTCGGCTAGCGGCCTAGACAATGAGCAGTTCTTC.

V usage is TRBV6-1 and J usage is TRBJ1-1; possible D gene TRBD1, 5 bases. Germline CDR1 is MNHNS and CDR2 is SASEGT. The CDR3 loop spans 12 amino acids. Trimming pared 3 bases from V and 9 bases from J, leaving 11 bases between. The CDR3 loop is CASSEGRTKAFF. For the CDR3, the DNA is TGTGCCAGCAGTGAGGGCAGGACAAAAGCTTTCTTT.

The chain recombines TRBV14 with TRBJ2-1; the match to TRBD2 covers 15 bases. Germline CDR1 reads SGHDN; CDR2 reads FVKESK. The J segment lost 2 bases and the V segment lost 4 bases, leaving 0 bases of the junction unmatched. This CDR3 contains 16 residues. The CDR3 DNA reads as TGTGCCAGCAGCCGGACTAGCGGGGGGGCCTACAATGAGCAGTTCTTC. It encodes CASSRTSGGAYNEQFF.

The CDR3 DNA reads as TGTGCCAGCAGCTCCGATTACTGGACTGCTGAAGCTTTCTTT. Encoded protein: CASSSDYWTAEAFF. The chain uses TRBV5-6 and TRBJ1-1; D is uncertain. The CDR3 runs to 14 residues. V lost 3 bases to trimming and J lost 6 bases, with 15 bases between them. The germline CDR1 and CDR2 sequences are SGHDT and YYEEEE. Filled out from reference TRBV5-6 and TRBJ1-1, the complete variable domain reads DAGVTQSPTHLIKTRGQQVTLRCSPKSGHDTVSWYQQALGQGPQFIFQYYEEEERQRGNFPDRFSGHQFPNYSSELNVNALLLGDSALYLCASSSDYWTAEAFFGQGTRLTVV.

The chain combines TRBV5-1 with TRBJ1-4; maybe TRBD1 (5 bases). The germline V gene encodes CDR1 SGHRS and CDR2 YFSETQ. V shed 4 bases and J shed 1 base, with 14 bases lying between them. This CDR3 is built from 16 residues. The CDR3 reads CASSLNGGITNEKLFF. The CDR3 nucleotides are TGCGCCAGCAGCCTCAACGGGGGGATAACTAATGAAAAACTGTTTTTT.

In DNA form, the CDR3 reads TGTGCCAGCAGTTTATGGGGGGACAGAGCCTACGAGCAGTACTTC. Translation: CASSLWGDRAYEQYF. The chain has TRBV28 and TRBJ2-7; TRBD1 matches at 7 bases. V lost 0 bases and J lost 2; bases outside the gene matches: 4. The CDR3 totals 15 residues. Germline CDR1 MDHEN, CDR2 SYDVKM. The full variable domain, completed using reference TRBV28 and TRBJ2-7, is DVKVTQSSRYLVKRTGEKVFLECVQDMDHENMFWYRQDPGLGLRLIYFSYDVKMKEKGDIPEGYSVSREKKERFSLILESASTNQTSMYLCASSLWGDRAYEQYFGPGTRLTVT.

For the CDR3, the DNA is TGTGCCAGCAATTCTTTCGGACAGCAAGAGACCCAGTACTTC. This sequence encodes CASNSFGQQETQYF. The rearrangement uses TRBV2 and TRBJ2-5; TRBD1 might be the D (6 bases). Germline-derived CDR1 and CDR2 are SNHLY and FYNNEI. Trimming cost V 7 bases and J 2 bases, with 14 bases left between them. CDR3 length: 14 residues.

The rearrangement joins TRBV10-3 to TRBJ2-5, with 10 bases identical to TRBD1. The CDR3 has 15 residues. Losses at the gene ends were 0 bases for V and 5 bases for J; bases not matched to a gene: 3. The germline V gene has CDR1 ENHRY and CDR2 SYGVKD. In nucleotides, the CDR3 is TGTGCCATCAGTGAGTCAGGACAGGGGGTTGAGACCCAGTACTTC. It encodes CAISESGQGVETQYF.

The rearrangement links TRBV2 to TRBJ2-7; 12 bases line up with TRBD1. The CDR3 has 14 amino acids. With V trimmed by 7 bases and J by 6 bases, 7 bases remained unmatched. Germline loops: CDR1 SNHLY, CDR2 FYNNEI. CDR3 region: CASIGTGGEFEQYF. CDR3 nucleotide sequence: TGTGCCAGCATCGGGACAGGGGGCGAGTTCGAGCAGTACTTC.

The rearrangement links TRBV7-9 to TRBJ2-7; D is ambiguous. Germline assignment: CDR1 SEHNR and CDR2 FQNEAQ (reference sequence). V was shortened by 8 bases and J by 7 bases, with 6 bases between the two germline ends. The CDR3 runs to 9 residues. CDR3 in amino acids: CASGQEQYF. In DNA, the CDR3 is TGTGCCAGCGGCCAGGAGCAGTACTTC.

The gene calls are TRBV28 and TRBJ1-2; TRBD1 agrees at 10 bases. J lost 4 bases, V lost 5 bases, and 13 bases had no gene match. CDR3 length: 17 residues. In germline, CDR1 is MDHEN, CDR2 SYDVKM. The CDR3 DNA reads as TGTGCCAGCAGTCCACCGGGACAGGGGTTTTTCTCCTATGGCTACACCTTC. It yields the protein CASSPPGQGFFSYGYTF.

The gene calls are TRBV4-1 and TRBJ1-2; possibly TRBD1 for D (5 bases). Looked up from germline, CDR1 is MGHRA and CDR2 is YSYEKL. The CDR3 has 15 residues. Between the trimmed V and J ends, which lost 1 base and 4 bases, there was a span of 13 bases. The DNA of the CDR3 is TGCGCCAGCAGCCAAGTTCTTCAGGGACTCTATGGCTACACCTTC. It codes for CASSQVLQGLYGYTF.

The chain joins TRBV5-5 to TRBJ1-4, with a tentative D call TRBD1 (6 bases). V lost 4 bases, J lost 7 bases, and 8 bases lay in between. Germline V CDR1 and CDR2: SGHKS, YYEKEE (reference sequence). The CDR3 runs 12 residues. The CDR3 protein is CASSLTGEKLFF. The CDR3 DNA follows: TGTGCCAGCAGCCTGACAGGTGAAAAACTGTTTTTT.

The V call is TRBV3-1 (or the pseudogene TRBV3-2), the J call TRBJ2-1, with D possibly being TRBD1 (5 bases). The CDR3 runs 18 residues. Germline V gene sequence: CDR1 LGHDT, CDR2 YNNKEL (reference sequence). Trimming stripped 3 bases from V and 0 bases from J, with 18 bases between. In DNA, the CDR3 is TGTGCCAGCAGCCATACGCCAAAGGGGCCGTACTCCTACAATGAGCAGTTCTTC. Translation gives CASSHTPKGPYSYNEQFF.

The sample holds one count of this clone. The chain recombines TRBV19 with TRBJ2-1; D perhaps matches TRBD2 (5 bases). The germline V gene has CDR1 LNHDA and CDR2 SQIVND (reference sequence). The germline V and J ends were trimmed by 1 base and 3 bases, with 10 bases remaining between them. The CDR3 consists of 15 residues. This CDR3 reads CASSIVGSDYNEQFF. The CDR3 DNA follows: TGTGCCAGTAGTATAGTCGGTAGCGACTACAATGAGCAGTTCTTC.

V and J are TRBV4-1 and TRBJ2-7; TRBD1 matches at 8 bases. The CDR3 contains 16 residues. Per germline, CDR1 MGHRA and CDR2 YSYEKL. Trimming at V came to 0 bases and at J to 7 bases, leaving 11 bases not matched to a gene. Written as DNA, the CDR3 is TGCGCCAGCAGCCAAGACTTTCGCAGGGGGCAGGGAGAGCAGTACTTC. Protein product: CASSQDFRRGQGEQYF.

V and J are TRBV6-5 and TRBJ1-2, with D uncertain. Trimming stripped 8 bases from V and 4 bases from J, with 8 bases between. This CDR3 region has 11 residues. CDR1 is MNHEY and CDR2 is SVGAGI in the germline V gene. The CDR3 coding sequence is TGTGCCAGCGGGCCGTCCTATGGCTACACCTTC. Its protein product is CASGPSYGYTF.

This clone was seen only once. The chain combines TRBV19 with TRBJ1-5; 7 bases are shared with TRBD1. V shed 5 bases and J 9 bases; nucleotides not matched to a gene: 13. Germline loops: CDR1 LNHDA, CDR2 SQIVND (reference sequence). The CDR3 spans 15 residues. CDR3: CASSRSGQTVGPQHF. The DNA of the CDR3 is TGTGCCAGTAGTCGATCGGGACAGACCGTAGGGCCCCAGCATTTT.

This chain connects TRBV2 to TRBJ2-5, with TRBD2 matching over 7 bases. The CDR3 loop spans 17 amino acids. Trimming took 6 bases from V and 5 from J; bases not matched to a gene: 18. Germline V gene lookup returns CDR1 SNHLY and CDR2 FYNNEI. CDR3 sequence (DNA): TGTGCCAGCAGACTGCTGGGCGGGGGAGGTGCGGCGGAGACCCAGTACTTC. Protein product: CASRLLGGGGAAETQYF.

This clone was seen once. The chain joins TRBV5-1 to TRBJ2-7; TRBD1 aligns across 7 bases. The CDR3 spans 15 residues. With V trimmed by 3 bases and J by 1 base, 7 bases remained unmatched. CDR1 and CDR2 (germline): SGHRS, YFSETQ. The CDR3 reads CASSSSETGSYEQYF. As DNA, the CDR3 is TGCGCCAGCAGCTCCTCGGAGACAGGGTCCTACGAGCAGTACTTC. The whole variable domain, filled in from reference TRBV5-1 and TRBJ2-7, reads KAGVTQTPRYLIKTRGQQVTLSCSPISGHRSVSWYQQTPGQGLQFLFEYFSETQRNKGNFPGRFSGRQFSNSRSEMNVSTLELGDSALYLCASSSSETGSYEQYFGPGTRLTVT.

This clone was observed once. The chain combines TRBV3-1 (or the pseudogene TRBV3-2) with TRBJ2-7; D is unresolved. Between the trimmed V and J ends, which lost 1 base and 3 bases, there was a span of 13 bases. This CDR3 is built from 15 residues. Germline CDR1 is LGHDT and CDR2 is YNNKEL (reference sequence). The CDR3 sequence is CASSQVNGAGYEQYF. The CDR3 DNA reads TGTGCCAGCAGCCAAGTAAACGGAGCTGGCTACGAGCAGTACTTC.

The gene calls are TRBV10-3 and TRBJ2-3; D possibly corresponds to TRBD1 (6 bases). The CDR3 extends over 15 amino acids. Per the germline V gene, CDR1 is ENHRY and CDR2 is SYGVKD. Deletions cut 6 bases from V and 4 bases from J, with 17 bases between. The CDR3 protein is CAIRAEKDSSDTQYF. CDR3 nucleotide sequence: TGTGCCATCAGGGCGGAGAAGGACAGTTCAGATACGCAGTATTTT.

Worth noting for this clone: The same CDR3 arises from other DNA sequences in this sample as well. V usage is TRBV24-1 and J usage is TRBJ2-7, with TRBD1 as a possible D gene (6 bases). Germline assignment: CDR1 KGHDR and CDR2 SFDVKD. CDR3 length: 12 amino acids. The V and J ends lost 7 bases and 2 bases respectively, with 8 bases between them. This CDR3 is CATSGDTYEQYF. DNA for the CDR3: TGTGCCACCAGCGGGGACACCTACGAGCAGTACTTC.

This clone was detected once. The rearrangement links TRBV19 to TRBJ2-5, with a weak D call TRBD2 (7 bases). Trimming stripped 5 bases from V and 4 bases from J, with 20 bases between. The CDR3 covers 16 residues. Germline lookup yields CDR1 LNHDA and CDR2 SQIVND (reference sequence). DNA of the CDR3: TGTGCCAGTAGTCGCGGACCGGGGGGCGGAACAGAGACCCAGTACTTC. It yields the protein CASSRGPGGGTETQYF.

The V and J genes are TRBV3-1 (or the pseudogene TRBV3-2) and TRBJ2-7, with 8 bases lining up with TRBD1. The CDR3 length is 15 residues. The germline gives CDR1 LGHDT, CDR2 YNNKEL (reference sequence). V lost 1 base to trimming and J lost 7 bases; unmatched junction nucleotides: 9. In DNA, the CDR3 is TGTGCCAGCAGCCAAGGCGGGACAGGTACGGCAGAGCAGTACTTC. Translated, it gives CASSQGGTGTAEQYF.

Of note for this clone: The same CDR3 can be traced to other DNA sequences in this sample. CDR3 DNA: TGTGCCACCAGTGACCCAGGGACAGGAAACACCGGGGAGCTGTTTTTT. This gives the protein CATSDPGTGNTGELFF. The rearrangement uses TRBV24-1 and TRBJ2-2; 8 nucleotides match TRBD1. The CDR3 is 16 residues long. J gave up 2 bases and V 4 bases, and 5 bases lay outside the gene matches. Germline values: CDR1 KGHDR, CDR2 SFDVKD.

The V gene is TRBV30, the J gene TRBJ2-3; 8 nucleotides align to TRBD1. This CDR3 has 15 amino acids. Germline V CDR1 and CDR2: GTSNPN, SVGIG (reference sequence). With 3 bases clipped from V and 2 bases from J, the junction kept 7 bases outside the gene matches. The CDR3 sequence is CAWSRAGGITDTQYF. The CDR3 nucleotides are TGTGCCTGGAGCCGGGCAGGGGGCATCACAGATACGCAGTATTTT.